This T cell receptor (beta chain) was documented in a study of CD8+ T cells in alopecia areata. Study-wide context: It was 6 to 18 months of tofacitinib, and then there were 6 months off drug.

Once RNA had been extracted, it was reverse transcribed into cDNA to act as the sequencing template. Generated by immunoSEQ multiplex PCR, the TCRdb table keeps only in-frame clones and is missing some. The sample consists of roughly 180,000 clones, about 51% of them appearing once. Overall study results and limits: Because of a solitary nonresponder, the connection of baseline CD8+ expansion to response stays uncertain. Treatment with tofacitinib significantly lowered scalp clonality and reduced expanded CD8+ clones among the top 100.

Indicated treatment: oral pan-JAK inhibitor, 5-10 mg twice daily. Obtained from alopecia areata patients were lesional scalp punch biopsies along with peripheral blood. A remark on this clone: What it binds is not known.

V lost 7 bases to trimming and J lost 6 bases; unmatched junction nucleotides: 6. Germline-derived CDR1 and CDR2 are ENHRY and SYGVKD. This CDR3 region has 14 residues. The V gene is TRBV10-3, the J gene TRBJ1-6, with 7 bases that match TRBD1. The TCR sequence derives from a human donor with alopecia areata. Here the sequenced sample was CD8+ T cells sorted from blood, taken around week 54, from a patient treated with tofacitinib. The CDR3 region has the DNA TGTGCCATCACCCCCGGGACAGCTAATTCACCCCTCCACTTT. Its protein is CAITPGTANSPLHF.